This is a list of T cell receptor beta chains from one sample in a study of blood T cell repertoires in COVID-19. Only in-frame clones appear in the TCRdb table, and some are missing; sequencing was by immunoSEQ multiplex PCR. The sample has 200,000 to 300,000 clones, around nine tenths seen once. Sequencing was carried out using PBMCs or T cells enriched from blood (not recorded which). The receptor source for this set is a woman between 18 and 29 years old who had recovered from COVID-19. Each CDR3 is given with its conserved first and last residue. Each record gives: V gene, CDR3 length, D gene, J gene, CDR3 protein. A D gene is named only where the DNA matches it firmly.

>TRBV11-2|14|-|TRBJ2-7
CASSLDVLAYEQYF
>TRBV2|13|-|TRBJ2-7
CAIAVSPGYEQYF
>TRBV6-5|13|-|TRBJ1-4
CASKQGLNEKLFF
>TRBV5-1|14|-|TRBJ2-7
CASSSSGFIDEQYF
>TRBV10-3|14|TRBD1|TRBJ1-2
CAIWTDRELGGYTF
>TRBV7-9|14|-|TRBJ2-5
CASSPDYNQETQYF
>TRBV6-2/TRBV6-3|16|-|TRBJ1-1
CASSYSRVEALTEAFF
>TRBV7-2|20|TRBD2|TRBJ2-3
CASSLARLAGPLNSTDTQYF
>TRBV27|16|TRBD2|TRBJ2-7
CASSLRWGGNFYEQYF
>TRBV21-1|14|-|TRBJ2-3
CASSTRQGAHTQYF